The next 5 T cell receptor beta chains were all read from a single sample in a study of OX40 agonist ivuxolimab in advanced cancers. Sequencing used immunoSEQ multiplex PCR; TCRdb keeps in-frame clones, though not all of them. The data contain roughly 79,000 clones, about 90% of them singletons. The sequences come from CD4+ or CD8+ T cells sorted from blood, collected in a trial of the OX40 agonist ivuxolimab. The receptors were gathered from an adult with an advanced solid tumor such as melanoma, head and neck, liver or kidney cancer.

In the case of this clone: At one end, the junction sequence differs from germline, possibly due to a read error. The chain uses TRBV30 and TRBJ1-2; D call uncertain. The CDR3 spans 12 residues. Germline CDR1 is GTSNPN and CDR2 is SVGIG (reference sequence). The CDR3: CAALTLGRPYSF. CDR3 DNA sequence: TGTGCCGCCTTGACCCTCGGACGGCCTTATTCCTTC. Full variable domain (rest looked up from reference TRBV30 and TRBJ1-2): SQTIHQWPATLVQPVGSPLSLECTVEGTSNPNLYWYRQAAGRGLQLLFYSVGIGQISSEVPQNLSASRPQDRQFILSSKKLLLSDSGFYLCAALTLGRPYSFGSGTRLTVV.

The rearrangement joins TRBV19 to TRBJ2-2; maybe TRBD2 (5 bases). Trimming stripped 6 bases from V and 6 bases from J, with 17 bases between. Germline CDR1 is LNHDA and CDR2 is SQIVND (reference sequence). This CDR3 region has 15 residues. The CDR3 DNA reads as TGTGCCAGTAGCCCCCCTGGCTACGGGGCCGGGGAGCTGTTTTTT. Its protein product is CASSPPGYGAGELFF.

This clone was picked up one time. The chain links TRBV7-3 to TRBJ1-1; no clear D. Trimming pared 7 bases from V and 0 bases from J, leaving 9 bases between. In germline, CDR1 is SGHTA, CDR2 FQGTGA. There are 13 residues in the CDR3. The CDR3 loop reads CASKRSMNTEAFF. CDR3 DNA: TGTGCCAGCAAGAGAAGCATGAACACTGAAGCTTTCTTT.

This clone was seen more than once but under ten times. The chain has TRBV27 and TRBJ1-5, with 9 bases fitting TRBD1. This CDR3 is 14 amino acids long. Germline V gives CDR1 MNHEY, CDR2 SMNVEV (reference sequence). Germline trimming cut 5 bases from V and 6 bases from J; bases unmatched to any gene: 5. In DNA form, the CDR3 reads TGTGCCAGCAGTGACAGGGGGAAGGGTCAGCCCCAGCATTTT. Amino acids: CASSDRGKGQPQHF.

CDR3 sequence: CATSEGARADTQYF. CDR3 nucleotides: TGTGCCACCTCGGAGGGGGCCCGGGCAGATACGCAGTATTTT. V gene TRBV28 combines with J gene TRBJ2-3; D is possibly TRBD1 (7 bases). The CDR3 covers 14 residues. The V gene's germline CDR1 is MDHEN and CDR2 SYDVKM. Deletions cut 10 bases from V and 4 bases from J, with 18 bases between.